Listed below are T cell receptor beta chains from one sample, sequenced in a study of shared clonotypes between healthy human individuals. The protocol was immunoSEQ multiplex PCR, while the TCRdb copy is restricted to in-frame clones and leaves out a portion. The data contain fewer than 600,000 clones, 70% to 80% of them singletons. The material sequenced was PBMCs. Receptors were obtained from a woman in her forties in good health. Some clones in this sample may be carry-over from other donors' samples. Both conserved end residues are part of each CDR3. The D gene is left open where the match is weak. Clone size is given for some rows only: seen once, a few or many times, or a class if the clone is expanded.

size: few
J: TRBJ2-3
V: TRBV7-2
D: .
CDR3: CASSLSVGSDTQYF
DNA: TGTGCCAGCAGCTTATCTGTAGGGTCAGATACGCAGTATTTT

size: few
J: TRBJ1-1
V: TRBV28
D: .
CDR3: CASSSPGMGEAFF
DNA: TGTGCCAGCAGTTCCCCGGGGATGGGAGAAGCTTTCTTT

size: .
J: TRBJ1-2
V: TRBV5-1
D: .
CDR3: CASSPEQGKGGYTF
DNA: TGCGCCAGCAGCCCGGAACAGGGAAAGGGGGGCTACACCTTC

size: medium-sized
J: TRBJ2-1
V: TRBV5-4
D: .
CDR3: CASSLSGTAEQFF
DNA: TGTGCCAGCAGCCTGAGCGGGACAGCTGAGCAGTTCTTC

size: .
J: TRBJ1-3
V: TRBV4-1
D: TRBD1
CDR3: CASSRTGGVPLSGNTIYF
DNA: TGCGCCAGCAGCCGGACAGGGGGCGTCCCCCTCTCTGGAAACACCATATATTTT

size: .
J: TRBJ1-3
V: TRBV7-2
D: TRBD1
CDR3: CASSQDRGGNTIYF
DNA: TGTGCCAGCAGCCAGGACAGGGGCGGAAACACCATATATTTT

size: .
J: TRBJ1-1
V: TRBV7-2
D: .
CDR3: CASSFYRENTEAFF
DNA: TGTGCCAGCAGCTTTTACAGGGAGAACACTGAAGCTTTCTTT

size: .
J: TRBJ1-2
V: TRBV7-9
D: .
CDR3: CASSSGSLDYGYTF
DNA: TGTGCCAGCAGTTCCGGAAGTTTGGACTATGGCTACACCTTC

size: .
J: TRBJ2-7
V: TRBV7-8
D: .
CDR3: CASRTSTVPSGEQYF
DNA: TGTGCCAGCAGGACGTCGACAGTTCCCTCGGGGGAGCAGTACTTC

size: once
J: TRBJ1-2
V: TRBV10-3
D: .
CDR3: CAISEQESYGYTF
DNA: TGTGCCATCAGTGAGCAGGAGTCCTATGGCTACACCTTC

size: few
J: TRBJ2-7
V: TRBV5-6
D: TRBD1
CDR3: CASSLGTGKHYF
DNA: TGTGCCAGCAGCTTGGGGACAGGGAAACACTACTTC

size: .
J: TRBJ2-1
V: TRBV27
D: .
CDR3: CASSLGYLAFF
DNA: TGTGCCAGCAGTCTGGGGTATTTGGCGTTCTTC

size: .
J: TRBJ1-1
V: TRBV6-5
D: .
CDR3: CASSITGYTEAFF
DNA: TGTGCCAGCAGTATAACAGGGTACACTGAAGCTTTCTTT

size: once
J: TRBJ2-1
V: TRBV7-9
D: TRBD2
CDR3: CASSLVRAAGWASYNEQFF
DNA: TGTGCCAGCAGCTTAGTAAGGGCAGCGGGATGGGCGTCCTACAATGAGCAGTTCTTC

size: .
J: TRBJ1-3
V: TRBV15
D: TRBD1
CDR3: CATSREEDRADTIYF
DNA: TGTGCCACCAGCAGAGAAGAGGACAGGGCGGACACCATATATTTT

size: many
J: TRBJ1-2
V: TRBV2
D: .
CDR3: CASSEPGARGYTF
DNA: TGTGCCAGCAGTGAACCGGGGGCGCGCGGCTACACCTTC

size: once
J: TRBJ1-5
V: TRBV2
D: .
CDR3: CASTIEASSQPQHF
DNA: TGTGCCAGCACTATAGAAGCCTCCAGCCAGCCCCAGCATTTT

size: .
J: TRBJ2-3
V: TRBV13
D: .
CDR3: CASSLLRPSADTQYF
DNA: TGTGCCAGCAGCTTACTGAGACCTAGCGCAGATACGCAGTATTTT

size: .
J: TRBJ2-5
V: TRBV9
D: TRBD1
CDR3: CASSPGQIEETQYF
DNA: TGTGCCAGCAGCCCGGGACAGATCGAAGAGACCCAGTACTTC

size: .
J: TRBJ2-2
V: TRBV5-1
D: .
CDR3: CASSWAGTSNTGELFF
DNA: TGCGCCAGCAGCTGGGCCGGGACCTCGAACACCGGGGAGCTGTTTTTT

size: .
J: TRBJ1-2
V: TRBV4-2
D: .
CDR3: CASSQEVYGYTF
DNA: TGTGCCAGCAGCCAAGAGGTCTATGGCTACACCTTC

size: few
J: TRBJ1-4
V: TRBV5-1
D: TRBD1
CDR3: CASSSDRDAGEKLFF
DNA: TGCGCCAGCAGTTCAGACAGGGACGCAGGAGAAAAACTGTTTTTT

size: .
J: TRBJ2-5
V: TRBV19
D: TRBD1
CDR3: CASSTLGQGEETQYF
DNA: TGTGCCAGTAGTACCCTAGGACAGGGTGAAGAGACCCAGTACTTC

size: .
J: TRBJ2-3
V: TRBV6-5
D: .
CDR3: CASSYPKADTQYF
DNA: TGTGCCAGCAGTTACCCTAAAGCAGATACGCAGTATTTT

size: .
J: TRBJ1-1
V: TRBV10-3
D: TRBD1
CDR3: CATGTVNMNTEAFF
DNA: TGTGCCACGGGGACAGTTAATATGAACACTGAAGCTTTCTTT

size: .
J: TRBJ2-7
V: TRBV2
D: TRBD1
CDR3: CASRDRGRYEQYF
DNA: TGTGCCAGCAGGGACAGGGGGCGATACGAGCAGTACTTC

size: many
J: TRBJ2-7
V: TRBV27
D: TRBD1
CDR3: CASSVYRGNSYEQYF
DNA: TGTGCCAGCAGTGTCTACAGGGGGAACTCCTACGAGCAGTACTTC

size: .
J: TRBJ1-1
V: TRBV5-1
D: TRBD1
CDR3: CASSYRGQTEAFF
DNA: TGCGCCAGCAGCTACAGGGGTCAAACTGAAGCTTTCTTT

size: .
J: TRBJ1-2
V: TRBV30
D: TRBD1
CDR3: CAWSVNTQGTRYGYTF
DNA: TGTGCCTGGAGTGTCAACACACAGGGGACTCGCTATGGCTACACCTTC

size: once
J: TRBJ2-7
V: TRBV4-3
D: TRBD2
CDR3: CASSQVPGGGYEQYF
DNA: TGCGCCAGCAGCCAGGTCCCGGGAGGGGGCTACGAGCAGTACTTC

size: .
J: TRBJ2-3
V: TRBV15
D: TRBD2
CDR3: CATSEAGGPADTQYF
DNA: TGTGCCACCAGCGAAGCGGGAGGGCCCGCAGATACGCAGTATTTT

size: .
J: TRBJ2-7
V: TRBV28
D: .
CDR3: CASSLPGEYAPHEQYF
DNA: TGTGCCAGCAGTTTACCCGGGGAATATGCTCCGCACGAGCAGTACTTC

size: .
J: TRBJ2-3
V: TRBV19
D: .
CDR3: CASSIAAYTDTQYF
DNA: TGTGCCAGTAGTATAGCCGCCTACACAGATACGCAGTATTTT

size: once
J: TRBJ2-7
V: TRBV19
D: .
CDR3: CASSLTGTYEQYF
DNA: TGTGCCAGTAGTCTGACGGGGACCTACGAGCAGTACTTC

size: many
J: TRBJ2-5
V: TRBV5-4
D: TRBD1
CDR3: CASSFPGTEETQYF
DNA: TGTGCCAGCAGCTTCCCCGGGACAGAGGAGACCCAGTACTTC

size: .
J: TRBJ1-1
V: TRBV6-5
D: TRBD1
CDR3: CASSYTGTGGKAFF
DNA: TGTGCCAGCAGTTACACCGGGACAGGGGGCAAAGCTTTCTTT

size: many
J: TRBJ1-2
V: TRBV7-8
D: .
CDR3: CASSLAGGRDYGYTF
DNA: TGTGCCAGCAGCTTAGCGGGGGGGCGCGACTATGGCTACACCTTC

size: .
J: TRBJ2-1
V: TRBV29-1
D: .
CDR3: CSAPRGREYANEQFF
DNA: TGCAGCGCCCCTCGGGGAAGGGAATATGCGAATGAGCAGTTCTTC

size: .
J: TRBJ1-1
V: TRBV18
D: .
CDR3: CASSPPDRITEAFF
DNA: TGTGCCAGCTCACCACCGGACAGAATCACTGAAGCTTTCTTT

size: .
J: TRBJ1-4
V: TRBV28
D: .
CDR3: CASSLFTVATNEKLFF
DNA: TGTGCCAGCAGTTTATTCACGGTTGCAACTAATGAAAAACTGTTTTTT

size: .
J: TRBJ1-4
V: TRBV5-1
D: .
CDR3: CASSLQDWNEKLFF
DNA: TGCGCCAGCAGCTTACAGGACTGGAATGAAAAACTGTTTTTT

size: .
J: TRBJ2-7
V: TRBV7-2
D: .
CDR3: CASTQVYYEQYF
DNA: TGTGCCAGCACACAGGTTTACTACGAGCAGTACTTC

size: .
J: TRBJ2-3
V: TRBV29-1
D: TRBD1
CDR3: CSARQGAGNTDTQYF
DNA: TGCAGCGCCCGACAGGGGGCCGGTAACACAGATACGCAGTATTTT

size: .
J: TRBJ2-7
V: TRBV27
D: .
CDR3: CASSLARGRNEQYF
DNA: TGTGCCAGCAGTTTGGCCAGGGGAAGGAACGAGCAGTACTTC

size: .
J: TRBJ2-5
V: TRBV4-1
D: .
CDR3: CASSQGTLVALGQETQYF
DNA: TGCGCCAGCAGCCAAGGAACGTTGGTGGCCCTGGGCCAAGAGACCCAGTACTTC

size: .
J: TRBJ1-3
V: TRBV7-9
D: .
CDR3: CASSFSVAGNTIYF
DNA: TGTGCCAGCAGCTTTAGCGTGGCTGGAAACACCATATATTTT

size: .
J: TRBJ2-5
V: TRBV28
D: .
CDR3: CASRDLDKKETQYF
DNA: TGTGCCAGCAGGGATCTGGACAAGAAAGAGACCCAGTACTTC

size: .
J: TRBJ2-7
V: TRBV20-1
D: .
CDR3: CSAPLREQYF
DNA: TGCAGTGCTCCCCTCCGCGAGCAGTACTTC

size: few
J: TRBJ1-1
V: TRBV7-2
D: TRBD1
CDR3: CASSPPGTANTEAFF
DNA: TGTGCCAGCAGCCCCCCCGGGACAGCGAACACTGAAGCTTTCTTT

size: .
J: TRBJ2-6
V: TRBV6-1
D: .
CDR3: CASSEAGDGANVLTF
DNA: TGTGCCAGCAGTGAAGCGGGTGATGGGGCCAACGTCCTGACTTTC

size: .
J: TRBJ1-1
V: TRBV9
D: .
CDR3: CASSVATGTEAFF
DNA: TGTGCCAGCAGCGTAGCAACAGGGACTGAAGCTTTCTTT